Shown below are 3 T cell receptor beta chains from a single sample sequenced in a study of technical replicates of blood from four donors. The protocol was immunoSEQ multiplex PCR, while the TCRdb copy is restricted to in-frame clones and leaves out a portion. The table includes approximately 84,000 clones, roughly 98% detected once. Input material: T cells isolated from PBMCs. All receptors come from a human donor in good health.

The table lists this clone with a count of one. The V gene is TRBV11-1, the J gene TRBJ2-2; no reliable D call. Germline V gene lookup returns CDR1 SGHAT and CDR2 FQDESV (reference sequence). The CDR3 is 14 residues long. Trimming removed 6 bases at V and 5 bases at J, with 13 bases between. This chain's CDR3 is CASSSDGVTGELFF. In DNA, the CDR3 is TGTGCCAGCAGTTCTGACGGAGTAACCGGGGAGCTGTTTTTT.

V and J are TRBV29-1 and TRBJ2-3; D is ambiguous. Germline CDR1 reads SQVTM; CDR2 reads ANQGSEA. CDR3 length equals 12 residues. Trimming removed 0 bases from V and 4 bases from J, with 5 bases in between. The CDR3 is CSVEEGPDTQYF. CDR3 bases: TGCAGCGTTGAAGAGGGCCCAGATACGCAGTATTTT.

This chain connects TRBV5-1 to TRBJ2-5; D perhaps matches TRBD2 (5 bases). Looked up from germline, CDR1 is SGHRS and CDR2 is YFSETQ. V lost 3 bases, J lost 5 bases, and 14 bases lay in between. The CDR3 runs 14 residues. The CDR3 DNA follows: TGCGCCAGCAGCTCAGGACCCGGCGGGGAGACCCAGTACTTC. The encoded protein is CASSSGPGGETQYF.